This TCR beta chain was sequenced during a study of cytomegalovirus exposure and HLA in healthy donors. Study-wide points: Most of the TCR beta V segments (in an earlier analysis) were productive either about 87% or about 30% of the time. In presence/absence analyses, roughly uniform sequencing depth across donors was assumed.

Germline CDR1 reads LGHNA; CDR2 reads YNFKEQ. V lost 1 base and J lost 3, with 18 bases in between. This CDR3 is built from 17 residues. PCR primers comprised 60 Vbeta and 13 Jbeta primers. Only in-frame clones appear in the TCRdb table, and some are missing; sequencing was by immunoSEQ multiplex PCR. The sample gives 200,000 to 250,000 clones, 70% to 90% of which show up once; 1% to 1.5% is in the top ten. With respect to this clone: The antigen is undetermined.

Input material: PBMCs. The chain has TRBV4-2 and TRBJ2-5; TRBD1 is a possible D gene (7 bases). This TCR derives from a human donor in good health. CDR3 coding DNA: TGTGCCAGCAGCCAAGTCGTTGAGGCAGGGGGGAAAGAGACCCAGTACTTC. Translated, it gives CASSQVVEAGGKETQYF.